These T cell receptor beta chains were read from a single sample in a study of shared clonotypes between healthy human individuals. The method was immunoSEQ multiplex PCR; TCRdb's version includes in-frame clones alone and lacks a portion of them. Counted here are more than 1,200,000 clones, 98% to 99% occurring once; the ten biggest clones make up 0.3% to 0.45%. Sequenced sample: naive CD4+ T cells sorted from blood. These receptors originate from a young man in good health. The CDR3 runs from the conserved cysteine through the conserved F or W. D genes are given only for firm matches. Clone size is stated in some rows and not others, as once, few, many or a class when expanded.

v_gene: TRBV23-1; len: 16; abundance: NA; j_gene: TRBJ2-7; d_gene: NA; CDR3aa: CASSQSAGRKDYEQYF; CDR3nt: TGCGCCAGCAGTCAATCGGCGGGGAGAAAGGACTACGAGCAGTACTTC
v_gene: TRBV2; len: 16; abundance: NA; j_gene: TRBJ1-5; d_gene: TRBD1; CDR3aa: CASSERTGIGNQPQHF; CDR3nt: TGTGCCAGCAGCGAGAGGACAGGGATCGGCAATCAGCCCCAGCATTTT
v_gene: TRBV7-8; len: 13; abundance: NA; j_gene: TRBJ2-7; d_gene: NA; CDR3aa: CASSLVFRDEQYF; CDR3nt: TGTGCCAGCAGCTTAGTTTTCAGGGACGAGCAGTACTTC
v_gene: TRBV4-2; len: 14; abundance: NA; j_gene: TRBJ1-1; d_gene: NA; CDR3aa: CASSPAGATLEAFF; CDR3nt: TGTGCCAGCAGCCCAGCGGGGGCGACCCTTGAAGCTTTCTTT
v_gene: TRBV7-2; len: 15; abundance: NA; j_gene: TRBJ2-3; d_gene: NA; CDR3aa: CASSLVGDGTDTQYF; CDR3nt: TGTGCCAGCAGCTTAGTGGGCGACGGGACAGATACGCAGTATTTT
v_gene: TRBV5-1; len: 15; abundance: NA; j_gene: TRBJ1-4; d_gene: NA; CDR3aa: CASSLVGATNEKLFF; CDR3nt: TGCGCCAGCAGCTTGGTCGGGGCAACTAATGAAAAACTGTTTTTT
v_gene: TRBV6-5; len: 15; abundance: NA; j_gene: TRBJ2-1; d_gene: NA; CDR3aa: CASSLAVNSYNEQFF; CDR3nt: TGTGCCAGCAGTTTAGCGGTTAACTCCTACAATGAGCAGTTCTTC
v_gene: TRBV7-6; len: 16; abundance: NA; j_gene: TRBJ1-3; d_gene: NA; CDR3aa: CASSLVARNQGNTIYF; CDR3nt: TGTGCCAGCAGCTTAGTGGCAAGGAATCAAGGAAACACCATATATTTT
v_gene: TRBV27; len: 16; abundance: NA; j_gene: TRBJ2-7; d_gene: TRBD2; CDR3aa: CASSLFLAGPSYEQYF; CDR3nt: TGTGCCAGCAGTTTATTCCTAGCGGGACCCTCCTACGAGCAGTACTTC
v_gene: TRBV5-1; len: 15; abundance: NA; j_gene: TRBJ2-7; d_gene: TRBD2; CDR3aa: CASSEGTSGIYEQYF; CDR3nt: TGCGCCAGCAGCGAAGGGACTAGCGGAATCTACGAGCAGTACTTC
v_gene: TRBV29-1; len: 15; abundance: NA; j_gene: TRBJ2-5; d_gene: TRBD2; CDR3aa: CSVGGLSGGSETQYF; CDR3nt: TGCAGCGTTGGGGGATTGAGCGGGGGAAGCGAGACCCAGTACTTC
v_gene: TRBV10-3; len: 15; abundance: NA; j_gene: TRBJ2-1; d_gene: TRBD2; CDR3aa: CAISVGSGRFDEQFF; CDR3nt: TGTGCCATCAGTGTTGGGAGCGGGAGGTTCGATGAGCAGTTCTTC
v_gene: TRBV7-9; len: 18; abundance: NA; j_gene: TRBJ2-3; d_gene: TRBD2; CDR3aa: CASSLLGTAGVNRDTQYF; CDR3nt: TGTGCCAGCAGCTTATTGGGGACGGCGGGAGTAAACCGAGATACGCAGTATTTT
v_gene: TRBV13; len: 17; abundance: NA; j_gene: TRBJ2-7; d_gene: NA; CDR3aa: CASSLRGLQIDRHEQYF; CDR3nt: TGTGCCAGCAGCTTACGGGGGTTGCAGATTGACCGTCACGAGCAGTACTTC
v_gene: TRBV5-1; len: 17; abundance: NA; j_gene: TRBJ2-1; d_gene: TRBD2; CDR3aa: CASSLTTTLAGQNEQFF; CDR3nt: TGCGCCAGCAGCTTGACTACGACCCTAGCGGGCCAAAATGAGCAGTTCTTC
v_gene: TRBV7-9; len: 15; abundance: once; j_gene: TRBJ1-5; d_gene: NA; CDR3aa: CASSLGDTPREPQHF; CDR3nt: TGTGCCAGCAGCTTAGGGGACACGCCAAGGGAGCCCCAGCATTTT
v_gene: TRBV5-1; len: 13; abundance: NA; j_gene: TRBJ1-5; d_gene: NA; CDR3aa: CASSLDRNQPQHF; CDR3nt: TGCGCCAGCAGCTTGGACAGGAATCAGCCCCAGCATTTT
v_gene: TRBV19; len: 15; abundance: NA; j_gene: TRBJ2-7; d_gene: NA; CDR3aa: CASRPGTSITREQYF; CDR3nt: TGTGCCAGTAGACCGGGGACATCTATAACAAGGGAGCAGTACTTC
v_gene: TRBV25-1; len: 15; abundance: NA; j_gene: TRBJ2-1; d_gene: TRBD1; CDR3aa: CASSGTGGPYNEQFF; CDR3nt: TGTGCCAGCAGTGGGACAGGGGGCCCATACAATGAGCAGTTCTTC
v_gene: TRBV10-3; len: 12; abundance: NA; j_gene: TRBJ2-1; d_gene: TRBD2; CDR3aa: CAIGLARDEQFF; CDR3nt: TGTGCCATCGGACTAGCCCGCGATGAGCAGTTCTTC
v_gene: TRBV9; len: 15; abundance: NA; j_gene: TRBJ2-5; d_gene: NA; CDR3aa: CASSAVPVLSETQYF; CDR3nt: TGTGCCAGCAGCGCAGTTCCGGTTCTCAGTGAGACCCAGTACTTC
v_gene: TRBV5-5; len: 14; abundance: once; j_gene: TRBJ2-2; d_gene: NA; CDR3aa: CASSRKRNTGELFF; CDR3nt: TGTGCCAGCAGCCGTAAAAGAAACACCGGGGAGCTGTTTTTT
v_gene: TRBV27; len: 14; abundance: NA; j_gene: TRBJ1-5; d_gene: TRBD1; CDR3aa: CASSSLRGLGPQHF; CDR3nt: TGTGCCAGCAGTTCCCTTAGGGGGCTGGGGCCCCAGCATTTT
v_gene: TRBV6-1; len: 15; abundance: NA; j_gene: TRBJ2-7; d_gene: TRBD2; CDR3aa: CASSGGLVGPYEQYF; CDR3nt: TGTGCCAGCAGTGGGGGACTAGTCGGTCCCTACGAGCAGTACTTC
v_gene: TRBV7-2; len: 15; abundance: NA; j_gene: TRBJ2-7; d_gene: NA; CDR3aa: CASSLVSGVGYEQYF; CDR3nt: TGTGCCAGCAGCTTAGTGTCGGGGGTAGGCTACGAGCAGTACTTC
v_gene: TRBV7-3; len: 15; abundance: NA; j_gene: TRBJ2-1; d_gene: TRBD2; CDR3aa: CASSLGAGVVYEQFF; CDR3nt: TGTGCCAGCAGCTTAGGGGCGGGAGTAGTCTATGAGCAGTTCTTC
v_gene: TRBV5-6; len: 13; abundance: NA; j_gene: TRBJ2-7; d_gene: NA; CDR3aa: CASSLAVADEQYF; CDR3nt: TGTGCCAGCAGCTTGGCCGTTGCCGACGAGCAGTACTTC
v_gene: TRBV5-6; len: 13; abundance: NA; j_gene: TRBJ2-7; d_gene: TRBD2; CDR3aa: CARSKLASSEQYF; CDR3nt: TGTGCCAGATCCAAACTAGCGAGTAGCGAGCAGTACTTC
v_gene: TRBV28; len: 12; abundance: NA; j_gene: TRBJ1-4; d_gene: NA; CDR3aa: CACGRYDEKLFF; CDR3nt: TGTGCCTGTGGACGATACGATGAAAAACTGTTTTTT
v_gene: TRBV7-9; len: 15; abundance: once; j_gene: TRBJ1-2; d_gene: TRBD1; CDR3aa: CASSLAGQGADGYTF; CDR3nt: TGTGCCAGCAGCTTAGCGGGACAGGGGGCCGATGGCTACACCTTC
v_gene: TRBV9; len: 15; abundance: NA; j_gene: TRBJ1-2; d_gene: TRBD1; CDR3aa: CASSVSTGAVYGYTF; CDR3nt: TGTGCCAGCAGCGTTTCGACAGGGGCGGTCTATGGCTACACCTTC
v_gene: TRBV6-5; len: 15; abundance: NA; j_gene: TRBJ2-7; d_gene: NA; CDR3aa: CASSHSQQGPYEQYF; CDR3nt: TGTGCCAGCAGTCACTCACAACAGGGTCCCTACGAGCAGTACTTC
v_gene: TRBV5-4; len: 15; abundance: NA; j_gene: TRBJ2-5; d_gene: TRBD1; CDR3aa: CASSLVTGGRETQYF; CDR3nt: TGTGCCAGCAGCTTGGTTACAGGGGGTCGGGAGACCCAGTACTTC
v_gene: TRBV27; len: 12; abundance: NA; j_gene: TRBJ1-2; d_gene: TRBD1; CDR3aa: CASSDRTAGYTF; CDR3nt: TGTGCCAGCTCGGACAGGACGGCTGGCTACACCTTC
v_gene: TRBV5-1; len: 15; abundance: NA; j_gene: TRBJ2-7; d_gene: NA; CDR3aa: CASSLELPTLREQYF; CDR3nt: TGCGCCAGCAGCTTGGAGTTGCCAACCCTGCGGGAGCAGTACTTC
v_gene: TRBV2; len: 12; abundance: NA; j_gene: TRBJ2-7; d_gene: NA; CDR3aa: CASSELAGEQYF; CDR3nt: TGTGCCAGCAGTGAACTAGCTGGGGAGCAGTACTTC
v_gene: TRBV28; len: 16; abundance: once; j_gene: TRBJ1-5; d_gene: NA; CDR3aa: CASSLGSGVIGQPQHF; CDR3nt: TGTGCCAGCAGTTTAGGTTCAGGGGTTATCGGTCAGCCCCAGCATTTT
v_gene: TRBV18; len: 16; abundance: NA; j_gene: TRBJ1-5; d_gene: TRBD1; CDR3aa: CASSPTTGGSNQPQHF; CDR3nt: TGTGCCAGCTCACCAACCACAGGGGGTAGCAATCAGCCCCAGCATTTT
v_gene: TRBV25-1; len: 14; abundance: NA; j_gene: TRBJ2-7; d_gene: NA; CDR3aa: CASSEDGRAYEQYF; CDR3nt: TGTGCCAGCAGTGAAGACGGACGAGCCTACGAGCAGTACTTC